The 18 T cell receptor beta chains reported below all come from one sample, sequenced in a study of regulatory T cells in long-lasting Graves disease. Time point indicated: newly diagnosed GD, antithyroid drugs for less than 3 months. Construction of the TCR library relied on RNA isolated from PBMCs. Sequencing libraries for TCR beta were prepared with iRepertoire HTBI primers and Arm-PCR of CDR3 regions. One entry per CDR3 protein results from TCRdb running MiXCR on the multiplex PCR reads. Here the sample spans roughly 500,000 distinct CDR3 sequences, roughly 12% being singletons. The same sample was also used in a study of T cells in Graves' hyperthyroidism and ophthalmopathy.

The input for sequencing was peripheral blood mononuclear cells (PBMCs), taken at new diagnosis, from a patient treated with antithyroid drugs. These receptors were collected from a man aged 25 to 45 with Graves disease.

This clonotype was recorded at least ten times. The chain uses TRBV10-3 and TRBJ2-1, with a tentative D call TRBD2 (6 bases). Trimming took 2 bases from V and 0 from J, leaving 11 bases between them. Per germline, CDR1 ENHRY and CDR2 SYGVKD. The CDR3 runs 16 residues. The CDR3 bases are TGTGCCATCAGTGAGAATAGCGGAAGCTCCTACAATGAGCAGTTCTTC. It translates to CAISENSGSSYNEQFF.

This clonotype appeared many times. This chain links TRBV20-1 with TRBJ1-2, with TRBD1 identical over 10 bases. CDR3 length equals 14 residues. CDR1 and CDR2 (germline): DFQATT, SNEGSKA (reference sequence). The J segment lost 7 bases and the V segment lost 2 bases, leaving 7 bases of the junction unmatched. The CDR3 is CSARLVTGGGGYTF. CDR3 nucleotides: TGCAGTGCTAGATTAGTGACAGGGGGCGGTGGCTACACCTTC.

In its sample, this clonotype was seen many times. The genes are TRBV29-1 and TRBJ2-7; the D gene is possibly TRBD2 (7 bases). This CDR3 has 13 amino acids. The germline V gene encodes CDR1 SQVTM and CDR2 ANQGSEA. V was pared by 5 bases and J by 2 bases, with 13 bases between. The CDR3 here is CSVPAGDTYEQYF. In nucleotides, the CDR3 is TGCAGCGTTCCCGCGGGGGACACCTACGAGCAGTACTTC.

This clonotype has ten or more counts. The rearrangement joins TRBV11-2 to TRBJ1-1; possible D gene TRBD1, 5 bases. Germline-derived CDR1 and CDR2 are SGHAT and FQNNGV. The CDR3 has 13 residues. V gave up 5 bases and J gave up 7 bases, with 14 bases separating them. Written as DNA, the CDR3 is TGTGCCAGCAGCCCGGGCTGGGGGGTTGAAGCTTTCTTT. This sequence encodes CASSPGWGVEAFF.

In the case of this clonotype: This may stem from a read error, because a much larger clone lies one nucleotide away. The chain employs TRBV29-1 and TRBJ1-5; D gene uncertain. Germline lookup yields CDR1 SQVTM and CDR2 ANQGSEA. The CDR3 runs 11 residues. The CDR3 sequence is CSVEDRQTQRF. For the CDR3, the DNA is TGCAGCGTTGAAGATAGGCAGACCCAGCGTTTT.

The J gene is TRBJ2-1, the V gene TRBV20-1; D remains unclear. This CDR3 has 13 amino acids. The germline gives CDR1 DFQATT, CDR2 SNEGSKA (reference sequence). With 2 bases removed from V and 4 bases from J, the gap between germline ends came to 9 bases. The CDR3 bases are TGCAGTGCTAGACGATCTGTTTACAATGAGCAGTTCTTC. Its translation is CSARRSVYNEQFF.

This clonotype was recorded at least ten times. The CDR3 DNA is TGTGCCTGGAGGGGGACAGGGGAATTCACCGGGGAGCTGTTTTTT. Residues: CAWRGTGEFTGELFF. The chain joins TRBV30 to TRBJ2-2; 10 positions match TRBD1. The V gene end was trimmed by 3 bases and the J gene end by 4 bases; junction bases not matched to a gene: 5. There are 15 residues in the CDR3. Germline CDR1 reads GTSNPN; CDR2 reads SVGIG (reference sequence).

This chain links TRBV5-5 with TRBJ2-2, with a tentative D call TRBD1 (6 bases). V was pared by 3 bases and J by 5 bases, with 14 bases between. The CDR3 totals 15 residues. Germline V CDR1 and CDR2: SGHKS, YYEKEE (reference sequence). DNA for the CDR3: TGTGCCAGCAGCTACGATACAGGGCGGACCGGGGAGCTGTTTTTT. It yields the protein CASSYDTGRTGELFF.

This clonotype was counted only a few times. The CDR3 protein is CASSQEPSGNTIYF. The CDR3 nucleotides are TGTGCCAGCAGCCAAGAGCCCTCTGGAAACACCATATATTTT. The chain employs TRBV4-2 and TRBJ1-3, with no clear D. Germline values: CDR1 LGHNA, CDR2 YNFKEQ. The CDR3 totals 14 residues. The germline V and J ends were trimmed by 0 bases and 0 bases, with 3 bases remaining between them.

This clonotype was counted at least ten times. V gene TRBV5-1 combines with J gene TRBJ1-5; no firm D call. V lost 1 base and J 5 bases, leaving 13 bases between the germline ends. The germline V gene encodes CDR1 SGHRS and CDR2 YFSETQ. The CDR3 totals 15 residues. The CDR3 sequence: CASSLIPGSYQPQHF. The DNA for the CDR3 is TGCGCCAGCAGCTTGATCCCGGGGTCTTATCAGCCCCAGCATTTT.

This clonotype was counted at least ten times. The rearrangement uses TRBV7-9 and TRBJ1-1; D uncertain. The V and J ends lost 2 bases and 1 base respectively, with 11 bases between them. The germline CDR1 and CDR2 sequences are SEHNR and FQNEAQ (reference sequence). The CDR3 is 15 amino acids. The CDR3 region is CASSLRQASNTEAFF. In nucleotides, the CDR3 is TGTGCCAGCAGCTTACGTCAGGCCTCGAACACTGAAGCTTTCTTT.

The chain combines TRBV12-3 or TRBV12-4 with TRBJ2-1, with TRBD2 identical over 8 bases. The length of the CDR3 is 16 residues. The trim removed 3 bases at V and 6 bases at J, leaving 10 bases unmatched. Here the CDR3 DNA reads TGTGCCAGCAGTTTCCCAAGCGGGAGCATGGGCAATGAGCAGTTCTTC. Amino acid sequence: CASSFPSGSMGNEQFF.

At least ten counts were recorded for this clonotype. The chain combines TRBV29-1 with TRBJ1-2; no reliable D call. This CDR3 is 12 amino acids long. Per germline, CDR1 SQVTM and CDR2 ANQGSEA. Deletions cut 1 base from V and 7 bases from J, with 10 bases between. The CDR3 DNA is TGCAGCGTTGAAGGGTTCCGGGGTGGCTACACCTTC. Protein: CSVEGFRGGYTF.

This clonotype was recorded at least ten times. This may be a read error: a much more frequent sequence differs by one nucleotide. This chain joins TRBV12-3 or TRBV12-4 and TRBJ2-3, with D possibly being TRBD1 or TRBD2 (5 bases each). The CDR3 runs to 13 residues. The CDR3: CASSLEGPDTQYF. In DNA, the CDR3 is TGTGCCAGCAGCTTAGAGGGGCCAGATACGCAGTATTTT.

This clonotype has ten or more counts. J is TRBJ2-2 and V is TRBV12-5; 11 bases match TRBD1. CDR1 is LGHNT and CDR2 is FRNRAP in the germline V gene. This CDR3 contains 15 residues. V dropped 5 bases and J dropped 3; count of bases not matched to a gene: 2. The DNA of the CDR3 is TGTGCTAGTGGTCCGGGACAGGGGGACACCGGGGAGCTGTTTTTT. Encoded protein: CASGPGQGDTGELFF.

This clonotype was counted ten times or more. The gene calls are TRBV6-1 and TRBJ1-5, with unresolved D. This CDR3 spans 12 amino acids. Germline V gene data show CDR1 as MNHNS and CDR2 as SASEGT. Trimming took 8 bases from V and 0 from J, leaving 5 bases between them. The CDR3 DNA is TGTGCCAGCTACGATAGCAATCAGCCCCAGCATTTT. It specifies CASYDSNQPQHF.

This clonotype was counted many times. The genes are TRBV5-1 and TRBJ2-2, with TRBD1 as a possible D gene (5 bases). This CDR3 region has 15 residues. Germline CDR1 SGHRS, CDR2 YFSETQ. Trimming pared 4 bases from V and 5 bases from J, leaving 15 bases between. CDR3 in amino acids: CASSIVAGRTGELFF. CDR3 nucleotide sequence: TGCGCCAGCAGCATTGTGGCAGGGCGGACCGGGGAGCTGTTTTTT.

This clonotype has only a few counts. This chain joins TRBV24-1 and TRBJ2-5; D is unclear. Germline V gene data show CDR1 as KGHDR and CDR2 as SFDVKD. The CDR3 spans 11 residues. Trimming cost V 5 bases and J 4 bases, with 4 bases left between them. The DNA of the CDR3 is TGTGCCACCAGTGCGGCAGAGACCCAGTACTTC. This codes for CATSAAETQYF.